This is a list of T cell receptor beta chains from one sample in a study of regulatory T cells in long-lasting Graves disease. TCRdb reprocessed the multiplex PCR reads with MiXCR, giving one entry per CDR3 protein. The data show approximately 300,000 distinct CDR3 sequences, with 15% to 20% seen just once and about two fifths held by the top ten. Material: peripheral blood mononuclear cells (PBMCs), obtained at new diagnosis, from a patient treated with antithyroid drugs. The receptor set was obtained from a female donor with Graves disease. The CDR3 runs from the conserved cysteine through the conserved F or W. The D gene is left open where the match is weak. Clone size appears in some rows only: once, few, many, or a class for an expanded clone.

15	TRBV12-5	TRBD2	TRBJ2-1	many	CASGGLAGTYNEQFF	TGTGCTAGTGGGGGACTAGCGGGAACTTACAATGAGCAGTTCTTC
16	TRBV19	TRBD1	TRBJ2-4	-	CASRHVTGTGEYIQYF	TGTGCCAGTAGACATGTTACCGGGACAGGGGAATACATTCAGTACTTC
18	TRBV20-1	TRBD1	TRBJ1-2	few	CSVGEQTGGIESNYGYTF	TGCAGTGTTGGGGAACAGACAGGGGGCATAGAGAGCAACTATGGCTACACCTTC
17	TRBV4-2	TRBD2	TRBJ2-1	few	CASSPRIAGLSYNEQFF	TGTGCCAGCAGCCCCCGGATAGCGGGTCTATCCTACAATGAGCAGTTCTTC
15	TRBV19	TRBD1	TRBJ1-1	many	CASSLLQGQGAEAFF	TGTGCCAGTAGTCTGTTGCAGGGACAGGGCGCTGAAGCTTTCTTT
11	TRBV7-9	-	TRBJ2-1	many	CASSLSMWQFF	TGTGCCAGCAGCTTATCGATGTGGCAGTTCTTC
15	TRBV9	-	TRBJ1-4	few	CASSVEGGEGEKLFF	TGTGCCAGCAGCGTAGAAGGAGGGGAGGGTGAAAAACTGTTTTTT
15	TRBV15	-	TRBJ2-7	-	CATSRGGAGTYEQYF	TGTGCCACCAGCAGAGGGGGCGCAGGAACCTACGAGCAGTACTTC
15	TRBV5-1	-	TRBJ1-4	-	CASSLAGAIVEKLFF	TGCGCCAGCAGCTTGGCGGGCGCTATAGTCGAAAAACTGTTTTTT
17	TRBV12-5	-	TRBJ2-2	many	CASGLVRPATDTGELFF	TGTGCTAGTGGTTTGGTACGGCCAGCGACAGACACCGGGGAGCTGTTTTTT
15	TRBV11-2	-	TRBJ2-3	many	CASSAKAIYTDTQYF	TGTGCCAGCAGCGCCAAGGCTATATACACAGATACGCAGTATTTT
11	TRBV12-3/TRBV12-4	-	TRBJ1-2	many	CASSTVYGYTF	TGTGCCAGCAGTACAGTCTATGGCTACACCTTC
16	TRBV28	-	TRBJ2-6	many	CASSGAGSWGANVLTF	TGTGCCAGCAGCGGGGCCGGCTCGTGGGGGGCCAACGTCCTGACTTTC
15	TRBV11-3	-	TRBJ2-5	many	CASSELMGALETQYF	TGTGCCAGCAGCGAGCTAATGGGGGCTTTAGAGACCCAGTACTTC
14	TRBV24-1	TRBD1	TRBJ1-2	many	CATSEVGQNYGYTF	TGTGCCACCAGTGAGGTGGGACAGAACTATGGCTACACCTTC
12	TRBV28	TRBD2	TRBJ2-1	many	CASSFGGDEQFF	TGTGCCAGCAGTTTCGGGGGGGATGAGCAGTTCTTC
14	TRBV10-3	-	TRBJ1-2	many	CAISDRTGYYGYTF	TGTGCCATCAGTGATAGGACGGGTTATTATGGCTACACCTTC
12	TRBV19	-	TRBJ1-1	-	CASSLPPAEAFF	TGTGCCAGTAGTCTGCCGCCCGCTGAAGCTTTCTTT
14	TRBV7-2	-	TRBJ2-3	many	CASSLDFKADTQYF	TGTGCCAGCAGCTTGGACTTCAAGGCAGATACGCAGTATTTT
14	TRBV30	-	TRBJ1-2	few	CALSGGTGNYGYTF	TGTGCCTTGAGTGGCGGGACTGGGAACTATGGCTACACCTTC
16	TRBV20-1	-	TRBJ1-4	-	CSARAPRGLVNEKLFF	TGCAGTGCTAGAGCTCCGCGCGGTCTTGTTAATGAAAAACTGTTTTTT
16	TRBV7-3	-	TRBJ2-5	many	CASSLLLQGLGETQYF	TGTGCCAGCAGCTTACTATTACAAGGGCTCGGCGAGACCCAGTACTTC
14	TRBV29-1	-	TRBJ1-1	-	CSVGQVAVNTEAFF	TGCAGCGTTGGGCAGGTGGCAGTGAACACTGAAGCTTTCTTT
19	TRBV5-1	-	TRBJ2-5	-	CASTGDGGGPTKRGETQYF	TGCGCCAGCACTGGTGACGGTGGGGGGCCCACGAAAAGGGGGGAGACCCAGTACTTC
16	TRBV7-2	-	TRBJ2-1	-	CASSLAGGSGYNEQFF	TGTGCCAGCAGCTTAGCAGGTGGTAGCGGCTACAATGAGCAGTTCTTC
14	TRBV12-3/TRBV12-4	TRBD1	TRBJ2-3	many	CASTLDRGEDTQYF	TGTGCCAGCACCTTGGACAGGGGGGAAGATACGCAGTATTTT
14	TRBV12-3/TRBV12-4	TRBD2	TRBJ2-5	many	CASSFTSGRETQYF	TGTGCCAGCAGTTTTACTAGCGGGAGGGAGACCCAGTACTTC
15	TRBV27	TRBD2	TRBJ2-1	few	CASSLVAGGEGEQFF	TGTGCCAGCAGTTTAGTAGCGGGGGGGGAGGGTGAGCAGTTCTTC
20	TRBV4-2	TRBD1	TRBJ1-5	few	CASSPSIPVQAGTGNQPQHF	TGTGCCAGCAGCCCATCAATTCCCGTACAGGCCGGGACAGGCAATCAGCCCCAGCATTTT
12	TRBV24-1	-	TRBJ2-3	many	CATSRWGDTQYF	TGTGCCACCAGTAGATGGGGAGATACGCAGTATTTT
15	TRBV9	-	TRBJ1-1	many	CASSVEADLNTEAFF	TGTGCCAGCAGCGTAGAAGCAGATTTGAACACTGAAGCTTTCTTT
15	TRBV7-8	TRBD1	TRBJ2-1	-	CASCVPGGPYNEQFF	TGTGCCAGCTGTGTCCCAGGGGGCCCCTACAATGAGCAGTTCTTC
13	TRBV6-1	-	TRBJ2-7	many	CASSPAVAYEQYF	TGTGCCAGCAGTCCCGCCGTAGCCTACGAGCAGTACTTC
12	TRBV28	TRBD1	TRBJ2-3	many	CASSIRQGEQYF	TGTGCCAGCAGCATAAGACAGGGGGAGCAGTATTTT
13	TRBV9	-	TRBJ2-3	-	CASRGHSEDTQYF	TGTGCCAGCAGGGGACACTCCGAGGATACGCAGTATTTT
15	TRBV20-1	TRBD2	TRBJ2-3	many	CSARDLREDTDTQYF	TGCAGTGCTAGAGATTTGCGGGAGGACACAGATACGCAGTATTTT
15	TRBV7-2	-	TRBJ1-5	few	CASSLRGGGNQPQHF	TGTGCCAGCAGCTTAAGAGGGGGTGGCAATCAGCCCCAGCATTTT
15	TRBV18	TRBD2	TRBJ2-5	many	CASSPGLPGEETQYF	TGTGCCAGCTCACCGGGACTACCGGGAGAAGAGACCCAGTACTTC
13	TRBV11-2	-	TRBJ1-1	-	CASSLDYRVEAFF	TGTGCCAGCAGCTTAGATTACAGGGTTGAAGCTTTCTTT
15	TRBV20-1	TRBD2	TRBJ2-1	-	CSARDQAGAVNEQFF	TGCAGTGCTAGAGATCAGGCGGGAGCGGTGAATGAGCAGTTCTTC
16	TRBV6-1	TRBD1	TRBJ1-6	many	CASSEIPTGANSPLHF	TGTGCCAGCAGTGAAATCCCCACAGGGGCAAATTCACCCCTCCACTTT
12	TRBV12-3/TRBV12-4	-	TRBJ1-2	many	CASSPTKHGYTF	TGTGCCAGCAGTCCCACAAAGCATGGCTACACCTTC
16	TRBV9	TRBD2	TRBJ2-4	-	CASSPPSGGRVNIQYF	TGTGCCAGCAGCCCACCATCGGGCGGGAGAGTAAACATTCAGTACTTC